This T cell receptor (beta chain) was captured by sequencing in a study of blood T cell repertoires in COVID-19. About the research overall: The origin of the acute and convalescent COVID-19 samples was the United States, Italy and Spain. Nucleic acid was either cDNA or gDNA, and it came from T cells, B-cell-depleted T cells, or PBMCs.

Followed longitudinally, the Seattle patients had been enrolled during active infection. In the original analysis: Quantification of nucleated cells was approximated via reference gene primer amplification. The repertoire was sequenced with immunoSEQ multiplex PCR; TCRdb's copy has only in-frame clones and lacks some. Clonal size and the V and J genes are those of that table, whereas D and trimming came from the DNA. Of almost 350,000 clones in the sample, approximately 89% were seen once. CDR3 size: 15 residues. V lost 0 bases, J lost 8 bases, and 17 bases lay in between. Germline-derived CDR1 and CDR2 are SGHRS and YFSETQ.

This receptor was taken from a woman in her sixties with COVID-19, enrolled during active disease. The rearrangement links TRBV5-1 to TRBJ1-1; D is unclear. The sequenced sample was peripheral blood. In DNA, the CDR3 is TGCGCCAGCAGCTTGGCCGTCGGGAGGGAGACCGAAGCTTTCTTT. As protein: CASSLAVGRETEAFF.